One sample yielded the 7 T cell receptor beta chains listed below, sequenced in a study of naive and memory T cell subsets. Both TRBC1 and TRBC2 were covered by a beta constant-region primer of two equimolar oligonucleotides. TCRdb analysed the UMI-ligation and nested PCR reads with MiXCR anew, one entry per CDR3 protein. This sample carries around 40,000 distinct CDR3 sequences, 13% of them seen once, and the ten largest clones take approximately 20%. The specimen sequenced was effector memory CD4+ T cells from blood. Subset denoted: effector memory, CD45RA- CD27-. Receptors were obtained from a human donor in good health.

This clonotype has ten or more counts. This chain connects TRBV12-3 or TRBV12-4 to TRBJ1-6, with D perhaps TRBD1 (6 bases). V was pared by 6 bases and J by 7 bases, with 13 bases between. The CDR3 runs 14 residues. The CDR3: CASSVQGRNSPLHF. The CDR3 DNA follows: TGTGCCAGCAGCGTACAGGGCAGGAATTCACCCCTCCACTTT.

In its sample, this clonotype was seen a few times. The genes are TRBV6-1 and TRBJ1-1; a weak D match, TRBD1 (5 bases). The CDR3 has 14 amino acids. Germline CDR1 is MNHNS and CDR2 is SASEGT. V lost 1 base and J 1 base, leaving 7 bases between the germline ends. The CDR3 spells CASSEGTRNTEAFF. The CDR3 DNA is TGTGCCAGCAGTGAAGGGACAAGGAACACTGAAGCTTTCTTT.

This clonotype was seen many times. The CDR3 spells CASSYSMTSGYHSYEQYF. For the CDR3, the DNA is TGTGCCAGCAGTTACTCGATGACTAGCGGTTACCACTCCTACGAGCAGTACTTC. The rearrangement links TRBV6-2 or TRBV6-3 to TRBJ2-7; 9 bases align to TRBD2. The germline gives CDR1 MNHEY, CDR2 SVGEGT. Trimming removed 0 bases from V and 0 bases from J; junction bases left unmatched: 9. The CDR3 spans 18 residues.

In this sample, this clonotype turned up a few times. The rearrangement uses TRBV11-2 and TRBJ2-3; D uncertain. The CDR3 runs to 14 residues. With 0 bases removed from V and 1 base from J, the gap between germline ends came to 5 bases. The V gene's germline CDR1 is SGHAT and CDR2 FQNNGV. CDR3 DNA sequence: TGTGCCAGCAGCTTAGATTCGGGCACAGATACGCAGTATTTT. Translation gives CASSLDSGTDTQYF. Supplemented by reference TRBV11-2 and TRBJ2-3, the full variable domain reads EAGVAQSPRYKIIEKRQSVAFWCNPISGHATLYWYQQILGQGPKLLIQFQNNGVVDDSQLPKDRFSAERLKGVDSTLKIQPAKLEDSAVYLCASSLDSGTDTQYFGPGTRLTVL.

This clonotype occurred a few times. The J gene is TRBJ2-2, the V gene TRBV5-5; 10 bases align to TRBD2. The CDR3 consists of 15 residues. The V gene end was trimmed by 9 bases and the J gene end by 7 bases; junction bases not matched to a gene: 12. Germline loops: CDR1 SGHKS, CDR2 YYEKEE (reference sequence). CDR3 nucleotides: TGTGCCACCTCCTGGGTACTAGCGGGGATCGGGGAGCTGTTTTTT. Its protein product is CATSWVLAGIGELFF.

This rearrangement joins TRBV12-3 or TRBV12-4 to TRBJ2-6; tentatively, D is TRBD2 (5 bases). The CDR3 spans 15 residues. With 5 bases removed from V and 1 base from J, the gap between germline ends came to 9 bases. Here the CDR3 reads CASSPRGSGANVLTF. Here the CDR3 DNA reads TGTGCCAGCAGTCCTCGGGGATCTGGGGCCAACGTCCTGACTTTC.

The V and J genes are TRBV3-1 and TRBJ2-7, with 13 bases lining up with TRBD2. This CDR3 has 14 residues. Germline CDR1 and CDR2: LGHDT and YNNKEL (reference sequence). Trimming took 3 bases from V and 4 from J; bases not matched to a gene: 0. The CDR3 DNA is TGTGCCAGCAGCCAGACTAGCGGGAGGTACGAGCAGTACTTC. As protein: CASSQTSGRYEQYF.